Listed below are T cell receptor beta chains from one sample, sequenced in a study of cytomegalovirus exposure and HLA in healthy donors. Assay: immunoSEQ multiplex PCR; the TCRdb copy retains only in-frame clones and omits some. This table holds 200,000 to 250,000 clones. The sequenced sample was PBMCs. The receptors originated from a woman aged 25 to 39 in good health and CMV-seropositive. CDR3s include the opening cysteine and the closing phenylalanine or tryptophan. A D gene is named only where the DNA matches it firmly.

V gene,J gene,D gene,CDR3 DNA,CDR3 protein
TRBV11-2,TRBJ2-7,TRBD2,TGTGCCAGCAGCCTCGGGGGGGTCTACGAGCAGTACTTC,CASSLGGVYEQYF
TRBV25-1,TRBJ2-7,TRBD1,TGTGCCAGCAGTGAGGGGACAGGGTTCTACGAGCAGTACTTC,CASSEGTGFYEQYF
TRBV5-4,TRBJ1-2,-,TGTGCCAGCAGCCTAGGCAGCGCCCACTATGGCTACACCTTC,CASSLGSAHYGYTF
TRBV6-4,TRBJ1-2,TRBD1,TGTGCCAGCAGCGCACGGACAGGGGGCGCATATGGCTACACCTTC,CASSARTGGAYGYTF
TRBV2,TRBJ2-3,-,TGTGCCAGCTACCCGCGCGTCCCAGTGAGGATTGGAGATACGCAGTATTTT,CASYPRVPVRIGDTQYF
TRBV29-1,TRBJ2-7,-,TGCAGCGTACTAGTCCCATCTGAATCCTACGAGCAGTACTTC,CSVLVPSESYEQYF
TRBV6-5,TRBJ1-1,-,TGTGCCAGCACACGCGGGGACGTCAACACTGAAGCTTTCTTT,CASTRGDVNTEAFF
TRBV19,TRBJ2-7,TRBD1,TGTGCCAGTAGTATGGGGACAGGGGGCTACGAGCAGTACTTC,CASSMGTGGYEQYF
TRBV7-9,TRBJ2-5,-,TGTGCCAGCATTGGGCCCTCCGAGACCCAGTACTTC,CASIGPSETQYF
TRBV28,TRBJ2-2,TRBD1,TGTGCCAGCCGCTATTCAGACAGGGCTATGGGGGAGCTGTTTTTT,CASRYSDRAMGELFF
TRBV5-4,TRBJ1-1,TRBD1,TGTGCCAGCAGCTTGGCGGGGACACAGGGGAGGTGGGCTGAAGCTTTCTTT,CASSLAGTQGRWAEAFF
TRBV5-1,TRBJ1-1,TRBD1,TGCGCCAGCAGCTTTCGGACAGGGAGGAACACTGAAGCTTTCTTT,CASSFRTGRNTEAFF
TRBV2,TRBJ2-7,-,TGTGCCAGCAGTGGTTACAGGCTTACCTACGAGCAGTACTTC,CASSGYRLTYEQYF
TRBV2,TRBJ1-2,-,TGTGCCAGCACGCAGGCGGGATACTATGGCTACACCTTC,CASTQAGYYGYTF
TRBV7-6,TRBJ2-1,TRBD1,TGTGCCAGCAGCTTCCAGACAGGGAATGACTACAGTGAGCAGTTCTTC,CASSFQTGNDYSEQFF
TRBV7-7,TRBJ2-5,-,TGTGCCAGCAGCCCCATCCAAGAGACCCAGTACTTC,CASSPIQETQYF
TRBV5-8,TRBJ1-5,TRBD1,TGTGCCAGCAGCTTGGGACAGGGTTCCAATCAGCCCCAGCATTTT,CASSLGQGSNQPQHF
TRBV5-4,TRBJ1-2,-,TGTGCCAGCAGCTCGGGAACCACGGGCAACTATGGCTACACCTTC,CASSSGTTGNYGYTF
TRBV7-7,TRBJ2-5,-,TGTGCCAGCAGCTTAGACCGGCAAGAGACCCAGTACTTC,CASSLDRQETQYF
TRBV7-8,TRBJ1-5,-,TGTGCCAGCAGCTTAGGCCCCGGGAATAGCAATCAGCCCCAGCATTTT,CASSLGPGNSNQPQHF
TRBV27,TRBJ2-3,-,TGTGCCAGCAGTTTACAGGGGTTGGATACGCAGTATTTT,CASSLQGLDTQYF
TRBV2,TRBJ1-2,-,TGTGCCAGCAGGAGGGCGTTTAACTATGGCTACACCTTC,CASRRAFNYGYTF
TRBV28,TRBJ2-1,TRBD2,TGTGCCAGCAGCGGAGCGACTAGCGGGAGCAATGAGCAGTTCTTC,CASSGATSGSNEQFF
TRBV19,TRBJ2-5,TRBD1,TGTGCCAGTAGCCCGGGACAGGGTTCGTGGGAGACCCAGTACTTC,CASSPGQGSWETQYF
TRBV7-2,TRBJ1-3,-,TGTGCCAGCAGCTTGTGGGCAGGGATTTCTGGAAACACCATATATTTT,CASSLWAGISGNTIYF
TRBV6-5,TRBJ1-1,-,TGTGCCAGCAGTTACTCGACTGTGGAACTGAACACTGAAGCTTTCTTT,CASSYSTVELNTEAFF
TRBV11-2,TRBJ1-1,-,TGTGCCAGCAGCTACATAAACACTGAAGCTTTCTTT,CASSYINTEAFF
TRBV4-3,TRBJ2-7,-,TGCGCCAGCAGCCAAGAGGTAACTAGCTCCTACGAGCAGTACTTC,CASSQEVTSSYEQYF
TRBV30,TRBJ1-4,TRBD1,TGTGCCTGGGCCGACAGGGCAACTAATGAAAAACTGTTTTTT,CAWADRATNEKLFF
TRBV7-9,TRBJ1-1,TRBD1,TGTGCCAGCAGCTGGGGACAGGGAGGCACTGAAGCTTTCTTT,CASSWGQGGTEAFF
TRBV4-1,TRBJ2-3,-,TGCGCCAGCAGCCAATTGGGGGGAGGATTGAAAGATACGCAGTATTTT,CASSQLGGGLKDTQYF
TRBV23-1,TRBJ2-7,-,TGCGCCAGCAGTCAATCGGCTAGGCGCCTCGTTCGCTCCTACGAGCAGTACTTC,CASSQSARRLVRSYEQYF
TRBV5-1,TRBJ2-5,TRBD2,TGCGCCAGCCGCTACTGGGGGTCCGGGGGGAGCCAGTACTTC,CASRYWGSGGSQYF
TRBV4-1,TRBJ1-1,-,TGCGCCAGCAGCCAAGATTTACGGGGGAGGGGCACTGAAGCTTTCTTT,CASSQDLRGRGTEAFF
TRBV6-1,TRBJ2-3,TRBD1,TGTGCCAGCAGCACGGGACAGAGCTTCACAGATACGCAGTATTTT,CASSTGQSFTDTQYF
TRBV27,TRBJ1-5,-,TGTGCCAGCAGCTTACACTACAATCAGCCCCAGCATTTT,CASSLHYNQPQHF
TRBV18,TRBJ1-2,-,TGTGCCAGCTCAGGCAACGATGGCTACACCTTC,CASSGNDGYTF
TRBV5-6,TRBJ2-3,-,TGTGCCAGCAGCTTGAGGAATATAGCGGGCACAGATACGCAGTATTTT,CASSLRNIAGTDTQYF
TRBV18,TRBJ1-1,-,TGTGCCAGCTTCACAAACTCAGACAGGAACACTGAAGCTTTCTTT,CASFTNSDRNTEAFF
TRBV15,TRBJ1-4,TRBD1,TGTGCCACCAGCCCGGGGGACAGGGGCACTAATGAAAAACTGTTTTTT,CATSPGDRGTNEKLFF
TRBV2,TRBJ2-1,TRBD2,TGTGCCAGCAGTAACCCTAGCGGGGGGGTATACAATGAGCAGTTCTTC,CASSNPSGGVYNEQFF
TRBV30,TRBJ2-1,TRBD2,TGTGCCTGGAGTGGATGGGGGCGGGAAGGGGGGACTAGCGGGAGGTACAATGAGCAGTTCTTC,CAWSGWGREGGTSGRYNEQFF
TRBV5-6,TRBJ2-2,TRBD1,TGTGCCAGCAGCTTTATGGCGCAGGGGGAGACCGGGGAGCTGTTTTTT,CASSFMAQGETGELFF
TRBV18,TRBJ2-7,-,TGTGCCAGCTCACCGTCAGATACCTACGAGCAGTACTTC,CASSPSDTYEQYF
TRBV7-9,TRBJ2-7,TRBD2,TGTGCCAGCAGCCCCACAAGGACTAGCTACGAGCAGTACTTC,CASSPTRTSYEQYF
TRBV4-1,TRBJ1-5,-,TGCGCCAGCAGCCAAGATCTGGGTTCACGGGGTCAGCCCCAGCATTTT,CASSQDLGSRGQPQHF
TRBV11-3,TRBJ2-2,TRBD2,TGTGCCAGCAGCCACGGGGGGTTGACCGGGGAGCTGTTTTTT,CASSHGGLTGELFF
TRBV11-3,TRBJ2-2,TRBD2,TGTGCCAGCAGCTTAAGGGCGGGAGGAACCACCGGGGAGCTGTTTTTT,CASSLRAGGTTGELFF
TRBV29-1,TRBJ2-7,TRBD1,TGCAGCGTGGCTGGACAGGGGGCCTACGAGCAGTACTTC,CSVAGQGAYEQYF
TRBV30,TRBJ2-7,TRBD1,TGTGCCTGGAGAAGGACAGGGGGACTCTACGAGCAGTACTTC,CAWRRTGGLYEQYF
TRBV6-1,TRBJ2-3,TRBD2,TGTGCCAGCAGTGAACAGGCACTAGCGGGCACAGATACGCAGTATTTT,CASSEQALAGTDTQYF
TRBV19,TRBJ2-6,-,TGTGCCAGTGGTTCGGGGGATGGGGCCAACGTCCTGACTTTC,CASGSGDGANVLTF
TRBV9,TRBJ2-1,-,TGTGCCAGCAGCGTCCCCCGCAATGAGCAGTTCTTC,CASSVPRNEQFF